This T cell receptor beta chain stems from a study of breast tumors, draining lymph nodes, adjacent tissues. Study-wide findings and caveats: Tumors had less TCR diversity than lymph nodes, more than nontumor tissue.

In its sample, this clonotype was seen many times. Its antigen is not known. TCRdb processed the multiplex PCR reads anew with MiXCR; each CDR3 protein has one entry. This table holds some 16,000 distinct CDR3 sequences, 50% to 60% found once. After removal of 6 bases from V and 6 bases from J, the junction contained 9 bases not matched to a gene. This CDR3 has 15 amino acids. Per the germline V gene, CDR1 is SGHVS and CDR2 is FNYEAQ. The specimen sequenced was tumor-adjacent breast tissue. This receptor was obtained from a female donor with breast cancer. Some clones in this sample may be carry-over from other donors' samples. The rearrangement links TRBV7-6 to TRBJ1-4; TRBD1 agrees at 8 bases. Here the CDR3 reads CASSRTGRRYEKLFF. DNA of the CDR3: TGTGCCAGCAGTAGGACAGGGCGGAGATATGAAAAACTGTTTTTT.